This TCR beta chain was sequenced in a study of PD-L1 blockade in urothelial cancer. Overall study: Of prior chemotherapy regimens, patients had received between 0 and 3.

Sequencing used immunoSEQ multiplex PCR; TCRdb keeps in-frame clones, though not all of them. The sample includes about 47,000 clones, around 86% seen only once; the top ten take around 1.5%. CDR1 is SGHRS, CDR2 YFSETQ, per germline. V gave up 5 bases and J gave up 7 bases; unmatched junction bases: 7. There are 14 residues in the CDR3. Described time point: pretreatment peripheral blood. J is TRBJ2-2 and V is TRBV5-1, with 8 nucleotides matching TRBD1. The source of this sequence is a man in his fifties with urothelial cancer. The sequenced sample was PBMCs, obtained around atezolizumab (anti-PD-L1) treatment. DNA of the CDR3: TGCGCCAGCAGATCCGGACAGGGTCGCGGGGAGCTGTTTTTT. It encodes CASRSGQGRGELFF.